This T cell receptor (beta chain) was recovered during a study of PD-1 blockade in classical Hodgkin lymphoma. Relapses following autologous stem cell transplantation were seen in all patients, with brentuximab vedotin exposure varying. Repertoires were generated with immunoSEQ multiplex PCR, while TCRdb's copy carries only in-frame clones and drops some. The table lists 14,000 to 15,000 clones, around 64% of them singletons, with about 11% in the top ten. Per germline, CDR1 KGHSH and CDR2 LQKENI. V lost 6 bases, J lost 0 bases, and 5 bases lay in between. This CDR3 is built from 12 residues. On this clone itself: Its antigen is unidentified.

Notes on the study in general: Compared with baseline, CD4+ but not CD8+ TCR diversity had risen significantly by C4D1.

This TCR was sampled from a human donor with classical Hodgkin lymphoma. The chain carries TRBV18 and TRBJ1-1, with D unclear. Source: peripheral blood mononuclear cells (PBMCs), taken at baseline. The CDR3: CASSGLNTEAFF. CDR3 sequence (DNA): TGTGCCAGCTCGGGGTTGAACACTGAAGCTTTCTTT. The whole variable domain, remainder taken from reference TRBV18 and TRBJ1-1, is NAGVMQNPRHLVRRRGQEARLRCSPMKGHSHVYWYRQLPEEGLKFMVYLQKENIIDESGMPKERFSAEFPKEGPSILRIQQVVRGDSAAYFCASSGLNTEAFFGQGTRLTVV.